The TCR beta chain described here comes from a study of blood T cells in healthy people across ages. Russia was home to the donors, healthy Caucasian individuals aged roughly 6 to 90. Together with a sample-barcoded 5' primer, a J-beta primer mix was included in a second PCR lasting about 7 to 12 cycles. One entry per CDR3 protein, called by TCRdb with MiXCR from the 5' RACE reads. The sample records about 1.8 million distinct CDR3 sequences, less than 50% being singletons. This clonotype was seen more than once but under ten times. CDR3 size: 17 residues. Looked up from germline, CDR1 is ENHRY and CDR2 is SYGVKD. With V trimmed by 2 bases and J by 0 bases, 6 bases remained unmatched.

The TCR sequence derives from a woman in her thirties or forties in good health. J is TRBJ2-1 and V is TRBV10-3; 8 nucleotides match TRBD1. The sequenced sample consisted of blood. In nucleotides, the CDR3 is TGTGCCATCAGTGAGCTGGGACAGGCCCGCTCCTACAATGAGCAGTTCTTC. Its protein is CAISELGQARSYNEQFF.